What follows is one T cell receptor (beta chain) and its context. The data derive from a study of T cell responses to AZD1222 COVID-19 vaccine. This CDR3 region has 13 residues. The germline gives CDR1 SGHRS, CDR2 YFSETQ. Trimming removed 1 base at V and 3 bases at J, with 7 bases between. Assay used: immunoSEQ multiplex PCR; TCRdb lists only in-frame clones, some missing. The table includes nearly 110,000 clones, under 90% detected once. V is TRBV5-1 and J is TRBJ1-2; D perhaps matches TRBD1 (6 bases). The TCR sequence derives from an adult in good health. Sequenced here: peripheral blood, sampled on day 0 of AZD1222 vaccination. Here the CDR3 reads CASSLRGYYGYTF. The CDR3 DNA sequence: TGCGCCAGCAGCTTGAGGGGGTACTATGGCTACACCTTC.